This T cell receptor (beta chain) was sequenced for a study of cytomegalovirus exposure and HLA in healthy donors. Generated by immunoSEQ multiplex PCR, the TCRdb table keeps only in-frame clones and is missing some. The table records 200,000 to 300,000 clones, roughly 86% of them present only once. The CDR3 totals 16 residues. The germline gives CDR1 MNHEY, CDR2 SMNVEV (reference sequence). Trimming at V came to 3 bases and at J to 4 bases, leaving 7 bases not matched to a gene. The specimen was PBMCs. The sequence was obtained from a woman aged 30 to 39 in good health and CMV-seropositive. This chain links TRBV27 with TRBJ2-1; 9 positions agree with TRBD1. CDR3 protein: CASSFSRDRVYNEQFF. The CDR3 region has the DNA TGTGCCAGCAGTTTTTCCCGGGACAGGGTTTACAATGAGCAGTTCTTC.